The 8 T cell receptor beta chains reported below all come from one sample, sequenced in a study of blood T cells in healthy people across ages. With a J-beta primer mix and a sample-barcoded 5' primer, a second PCR ran roughly 6 to 11 cycles. Via MiXCR, TCRdb re-called the 5' RACE reads, giving one row per CDR3 protein. The table lists about 690,000 distinct CDR3 sequences, around 43% of them singletons, with approximately 31% in the top ten. Sequences were obtained from blood. The origin of the receptors is a man older than 75 in good health.

This clonotype has just a few counts. The chain carries TRBV4-1 and TRBJ2-4, with D hard to call. The ends were cut back, 4 bases at V and 7 bases at J, with 14 bases in the middle. There are 14 residues in the CDR3. Germline lookup yields CDR1 MGHRA and CDR2 YSYEKL. CDR3 nucleotide sequence: TGCGCCAGCAGCCCCCGATGGGGTTTGAACATTCAGTACTTC. Protein: CASSPRWGLNIQYF.

This chain connects TRBV5-1 to TRBJ2-5; D unclear. The CDR3 covers 15 residues. V lost 2 bases to trimming and J lost 13 bases, with 24 bases between them. Germline values: CDR1 SGHRS, CDR2 YFSETQ. CDR3 amino acids: CASSFVRTSTYERYF. DNA of the CDR3: TGCGCCAGCAGCTTCGTGAGGACCAGCACCTACGAGCGGTACTTC.

The CDR3 loop is CSVDGGGYQETQYF. The CDR3 DNA sequence: TGCAGCGTTGACGGCGGGGGGTACCAAGAGACCCAGTACTTC. This chain connects TRBV29-1 to TRBJ2-5; TRBD2 aligns across 8 bases. The CDR3 sequence is 14 residues long. V shed 3 bases and J 0 bases; nucleotides not matched to a gene: 3. Germline-derived CDR1 and CDR2 are SQVTM and ANQGSEA.

The chain recombines TRBV7-6 with TRBJ2-5, with TRBD2 as a possible D gene (7 bases). CDR1 is SGHVS, CDR2 FNYEAQ, per germline. V was trimmed by 5 bases and J by 11 bases, leaving 27 bases between them. The CDR3 loop spans 16 amino acids. The CDR3 DNA reads TGTGCCAGCAGCCTACAAGGGGGGGCAGTTGGACTAGAGCAGTACTTC. It encodes CASSLQGGAVGLEQYF.

The sample holds a few counts of this clonotype. V gene TRBV7-2 combines with J gene TRBJ2-1, with D uncertain. V lost 5 bases to trimming and J lost 7 bases, with 6 bases between them. The CDR3 contains 11 residues. From germline, CDR1 is SGHTA and CDR2 FQGNSA. The CDR3 reads CASSPKNEQFF. CDR3 bases: TGTGCCAGCAGCCCCAAGAATGAGCAGTTCTTC.

The chain couples TRBV13 to TRBJ2-1; D is possibly TRBD1 (6 bases). Germline CDR1 PRHDT, CDR2 FYEKMQ (reference sequence). Trimming took off 3 bases at V and 13 bases at J, with 19 bases between the two ends. This CDR3 region has 14 residues. The CDR3 coding sequence is TGTGCCAGCAGCTTCAGTACAGGGCCGGAGACCCAGTTCTTC. It yields the protein CASSFSTGPETQFF. The variable domain in full, completed from reference TRBV13 and TRBJ2-1, reads AAGVIQSPRHLIKEKRETATLKCYPIPRHDTVYWYQQGPGQDPQFLISFYEKMQSDKGSIPDRFSAQQFSDYHSELNMSSLELGDSALYFCASSFSTGPETQFFGPGTRLTVL.

There are a few counts of this clonotype. The genes are TRBV20-1 and TRBJ1-5; 7 positions match TRBD1. Germline V gene sequence: CDR1 DFQATT, CDR2 SNEGSKA (reference sequence). V was clipped by 3 bases and J by 1 base; unmatched bases: 9. The CDR3 consists of 16 residues. The CDR3 DNA sequence: TGCAGTGCTAGGAGGGCAGGGGGAGTGAGCAATCAGCCCCAGCATTTT. It is translated as CSARRAGGVSNQPQHF.

Note on this clonotype: The junction departs from the called germline gene at one end, perhaps through a read error. The chain combines TRBV20-1 with TRBJ2-1; 11 bases line up with TRBD2. The J call is in doubt because the DNA end fits TRBJ2-7 better. The CDR3 runs 16 residues. Germline values: CDR1 DFQATT, CDR2 SNEGSKA (reference sequence). The CDR3 sequence: CSTREPGTSGNNEQYF. Written as DNA, the CDR3 is TGCAGTACTAGAGAACCCGGGACTAGCGGAAACAATGAGCAGTACTTC.